The clone carrying this T cell receptor beta chain has ten or more counts. Germline V CDR1 and CDR2: LGHNT, FRNRAP. Trimming stripped 3 bases from V and 0 bases from J, with 12 bases between. CDR3 length: 15 amino acids. TCRdb re-called the 5' RACE reads through MiXCR, storing one row per CDR3 protein. The sample yields approximately 100,000 distinct CDR3 sequences, roughly 8.3% seen once. This sample stems from a study of CD8 T cells in ankylosing spondylitis. This TCR was sampled from a male donor with ankylosing spondylitis or in good health (not recorded which). Sequencing input: blood, either unsorted or a sorted T cell fraction (not recorded which). The chain recombines TRBV12-5 with TRBJ2-7; a weak D match, TRBD1 (6 bases). The CDR3 is CASGLDRLSSYEQYF. CDR3 bases: TGTGCTAGTGGTTTAGACAGGCTAAGCTCCTACGAGCAGTACTTC.